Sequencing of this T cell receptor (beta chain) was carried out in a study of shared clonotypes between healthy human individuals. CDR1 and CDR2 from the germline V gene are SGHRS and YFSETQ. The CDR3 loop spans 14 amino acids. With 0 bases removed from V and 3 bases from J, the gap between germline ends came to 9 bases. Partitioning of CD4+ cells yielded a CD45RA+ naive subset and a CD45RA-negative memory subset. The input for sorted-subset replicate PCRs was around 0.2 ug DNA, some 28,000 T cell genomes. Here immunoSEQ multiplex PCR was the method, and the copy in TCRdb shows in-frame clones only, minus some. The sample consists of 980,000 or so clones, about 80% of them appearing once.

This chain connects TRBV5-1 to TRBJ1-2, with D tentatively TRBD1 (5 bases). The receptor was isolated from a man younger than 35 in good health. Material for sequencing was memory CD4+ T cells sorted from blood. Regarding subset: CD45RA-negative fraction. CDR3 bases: TGCGCCAGCAGCTTGGCCAGGGCGGACTATGGCTACACCTTC. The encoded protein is CASSLARADYGYTF. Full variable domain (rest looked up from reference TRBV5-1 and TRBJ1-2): KAGVTQTPRYLIKTRGQQVTLSCSPISGHRSVSWYQQTPGQGLQFLFEYFSETQRNKGNFPGRFSGRQFSNSRSEMNVSTLELGDSALYLCASSLARADYGYTFGSGTRLTVV.